This passage covers 21 T cell receptor beta chains from one sample sequenced in a study of cytomegalovirus exposure and HLA in healthy donors. The PCR was carried out with 60 Vbeta primers and 13 Jbeta primers. Only in-frame clones appear in the TCRdb table, and some are missing; sequencing was by immunoSEQ multiplex PCR. Of approximately 220,000 clones in the sample, 76% are singletons; the top ten hold approximately 0.63%. The sample consisted of PBMCs. The receptor set was obtained from a young man in good health and CMV-seronegative.

As for this clone: In the same sample, other DNA sequences code for this CDR3. The chain employs TRBV7-9 and TRBJ2-2; 12 nucleotides agree with TRBD2. The CDR3 is 16 amino acids. The germline CDR1 and CDR2 sequences are SEHNR and FQNEAQ (reference sequence). The CDR3 region is CATQMGLAGVTGELFF. In nucleotides, the CDR3 is TGTGCTACCCAGATGGGACTAGCGGGTGTCACCGGGGAGCTGTTTTTT.

This rearrangement joins TRBV5-1 to TRBJ2-7, with 9 bases identical to TRBD1. V dropped 3 bases and J dropped 3; count of bases not matched to a gene: 7. Germline loops: CDR1 SGHRS, CDR2 YFSETQ. The CDR3 loop spans 15 amino acids. The CDR3 reads CASSSPGQGIYEQYF. The CDR3 DNA is TGCGCCAGCAGCTCACCGGGACAGGGCATCTACGAGCAGTACTTC.

The genes are TRBV5-1 and TRBJ2-1; a possible D gene is TRBD1 (5 bases). Trimming took 4 bases from V and 6 from J, leaving 14 bases between them. The CDR3 contains 14 residues. The germline CDR1 and CDR2 sequences are SGHRS and YFSETQ. The chain's CDR3 is CASSPRQGGNEQFF. CDR3 nucleotide sequence: TGCGCCAGCAGCCCCCGTCAGGGTGGCAATGAGCAGTTCTTC. Full variable domain (outside the CDR3, taken from reference TRBV5-1 and TRBJ2-1): KAGVTQTPRYLIKTRGQQVTLSCSPISGHRSVSWYQQTPGQGLQFLFEYFSETQRNKGNFPGRFSGRQFSNSRSEMNVSTLELGDSALYLCASSPRQGGNEQFFGPGTRLTVL.

This chain uses TRBV6-5 with TRBJ2-7, with a possible D match to TRBD1 (7 bases). V gave up 5 bases and J gave up 3 bases, with 14 bases separating them. CDR3 length: 14 residues. Germline values: CDR1 MNHEY, CDR2 SVGAGI. For the CDR3, the DNA is TGTGCCAGCAGTCGCGGGACAGTCAGCTACGAGCAGTACTTC. It encodes CASSRGTVSYEQYF.

The chain recombines TRBV7-8 with TRBJ2-3, with D possibly being TRBD1 (5 bases). Per germline, CDR1 SGHVS and CDR2 FQNEAQ. V gave up 8 bases and J gave up 4 bases, with 16 bases separating them. CDR3 length equals 14 residues. The CDR3 DNA is TGTGCCAGCCGCCACACTGGGGCAGCAGATACGCAGTATTTT. Protein: CASRHTGAADTQYF.

The rearrangement joins TRBV28 to TRBJ1-5; a weak D match, TRBD1 (5 bases). The CDR3 extends over 17 amino acids. Trimming removed 2 bases from V and 0 bases from J, with 14 bases in between. Germline V gene sequence: CDR1 MDHEN, CDR2 SYDVKM. The CDR3 protein is CASSLAATAHSNQPQHF. The DNA for the CDR3 is TGTGCCAGCAGTTTAGCCGCGACAGCCCATAGCAATCAGCCCCAGCATTTT.

The gene calls are TRBV30 and TRBJ1-5; TRBD1 aligns across 7 bases. Germline assignment: CDR1 GTSNPN and CDR2 SVGIG (reference sequence). Trimming took 0 bases from V and 6 from J; bases not matched to a gene: 5. The CDR3 is 14 residues long. In DNA form, the CDR3 reads TGTGCCTGGAGTGTAGGGGGCGTTGGTCAGCCCCAGCATTTT. Encoded protein: CAWSVGGVGQPQHF.

J is TRBJ2-7 and V is TRBV2; 9 bases line up with TRBD1. Unmatched junction bases numbered 5, after V lost 6 bases and J lost 5 bases. The CDR3 consists of 13 residues. Germline CDR1 and CDR2: SNHLY and FYNNEI. CDR3 in DNA: TGTGCCAGCAGGGGGGACAGGGTGGACGAGCAGTACTTC. Translating it yields CASRGDRVDEQYF.

This clone was found a few times. The chain links TRBV2 to TRBJ2-1; TRBD1 might be the D (6 bases). Trimming cost V 7 bases and J 0 bases, with 16 bases left between them. The V gene's germline CDR1 is SNHLY and CDR2 FYNNEI. The CDR3 spans 16 residues. CDR3 residues: CASTGQDRYSYNEQFF. CDR3 nucleotides: TGTGCCAGCACGGGTCAAGACAGGTACTCCTACAATGAGCAGTTCTTC.

The rearrangement links TRBV30 to TRBJ1-5; D not resolved. The germline V gene has CDR1 GTSNPN and CDR2 SVGIG (reference sequence). Trimming pared 2 bases from V and 4 bases from J, leaving 6 bases between. The CDR3 spans 12 residues. The DNA for the CDR3 is TGTGCCTGGAGTAGCGGGAATCAGCCCCAGCATTTT. Translation gives CAWSSGNQPQHF.

This chain links TRBV28 with TRBJ1-4; D gene ambiguous. Germline V gene lookup returns CDR1 MDHEN and CDR2 SYDVKM. V was cut by 7 bases and J by 8 bases, with 17 bases left in between. The CDR3 is 14 amino acids. The CDR3 nucleotides read TGTGCCAGCACCCTAGGGAGGGCAAGGGAAAAACTGTTTTTT. Residues: CASTLGRAREKLFF.

With respect to this clone: A junction boundary mismatches the germline segment, possibly from a read error. This sequence joins TRBV7-9 and TRBJ1-4; possibly TRBD1 for D (5 bases). CDR1 is SEHNR, CDR2 FQNEAQ, per germline (reference sequence). The CDR3 has 17 amino acids. CDR3 residues: CSSSGIGVKATNEKLFF. CDR3 in DNA: TGTTCCAGCAGCGGAATAGGGGTAAAGGCAACTAATGAAAAACTGTTTTTT.

As regards this clone: The junction differs from germline at one of its ends, possibly a read error. The chain couples TRBV6-1 to TRBJ1-5; D might be TRBD1 (6 bases). Germline CDR1 and CDR2: MNHNS and SASEGT. The CDR3 contains 15 residues. The CDR3 sequence: CASATSGTYNQPQHF. DNA of the CDR3: TGTGCCAGCGCCACTTCCGGGACATATAATCAGCCCCAGCACTTT.

In its sample, this clone was seen a few times. The V call is TRBV30, the J call TRBJ2-1; TRBD1 matches at 12 bases. Germline assignment: CDR1 GTSNPN and CDR2 SVGIG (reference sequence). Trimming removed 5 bases from V and 3 bases from J; junction bases left unmatched: 8. The length of the CDR3 is 16 residues. The CDR3 nucleotides read TGTGCCTGGGAGCCGGGACAGGGGGCGGACTACAATGAGCAGTTCTTC. This sequence encodes CAWEPGQGADYNEQFF. The entire variable domain, with the rest obtained from reference TRBV30 and TRBJ2-1, is as follows: SQTIHQWPATLVQPVGSPLSLECTVEGTSNPNLYWYRQAAGRGLQLLFYSVGIGQISSEVPQNLSASRPQDRQFILSSKKLLLSDSGFYLCAWEPGQGADYNEQFFGPGTRLTVL.

The V gene is TRBV9, the J gene TRBJ2-2; TRBD2 is a possible D gene (6 bases). Trimming removed 2 bases from V and 0 bases from J, with 8 bases in between. The CDR3 contains 15 residues. Germline-derived CDR1 and CDR2 are SGDLS and YYNGEE. CDR3 DNA sequence: TGTGCCAGCAGCGTGGGCGGGGCGAACACCGGGGAGCTGTTTTTT. This codes for CASSVGGANTGELFF.

V usage is TRBV10-1 and J usage is TRBJ1-3; unclear D gene. V lost 0 bases and J 0 bases, leaving 6 bases between the germline ends. CDR1 and CDR2 (germline): WNHNN, SYGVQD (reference sequence). The CDR3 runs 15 residues. CDR3 in DNA: TGCGCCAGCAGTGAGTCGGGAGCCTCTGGAAACACCATATATTTT. It translates to CASSESGASGNTIYF.

V is TRBV2 and J is TRBJ2-1, with 13 nucleotides matching TRBD2. Germline lookup yields CDR1 SNHLY and CDR2 FYNNEI. Trimming at V came to 3 bases and at J to 8 bases, leaving 4 bases not matched to a gene. CDR3 size: 15 residues. This chain's CDR3 is CASSEGTSGVHEQFF. CDR3 DNA sequence: TGTGCCAGCAGTGAGGGGACTAGCGGGGTTCATGAGCAGTTCTTC.

This clone showed up just once. The chain's CDR3 is CASSLKLNTEAFF. The CDR3 bases are TGTGCCAGCAGTTTAAAGCTTAACACTGAAGCTTTCTTT. V usage is TRBV28 and J usage is TRBJ1-1; D ambiguous. Trimming took 2 bases from V and 2 from J, leaving 6 bases between them. This CDR3 spans 13 amino acids. Germline assignment: CDR1 MDHEN and CDR2 SYDVKM.

This chain connects TRBV29-1 to TRBJ2-1, with TRBD1 matching 8 bases. The J segment lost 4 bases and the V segment lost 1 base, leaving 6 bases of the junction unmatched. Germline CDR1 reads SQVTM; CDR2 reads ANQGSEA. This CDR3 has 15 residues. CDR3: CSVEVRDRLYNEQFF. DNA of the CDR3: TGCAGCGTTGAAGTAAGGGACAGGTTATACAATGAGCAGTTCTTC.

This chain uses TRBV7-2 with TRBJ2-1; maybe TRBD2 (6 bases). With 5 bases removed from V and 4 bases from J, the gap between germline ends came to 18 bases. Germline V gene lookup returns CDR1 SGHTA and CDR2 FQGNSA. This CDR3 contains 16 residues. The CDR3 DNA reads as TGTGCCAGCAGCACCATTGGGGTAGCGGCGTACAATGAGCAGTTCTTC. Encoded protein: CASSTIGVAAYNEQFF.

The genes are TRBV5-1 and TRBJ2-7; 12 nucleotides match TRBD2. CDR3 size: 15 residues. In germline, CDR1 is SGHRS, CDR2 YFSETQ. J lost 4 bases, V lost 5 bases, and 7 bases had no gene match. This CDR3 reads CASSRGLAGVYEQYF. In nucleotides, the CDR3 is TGCGCCAGCAGTAGGGGACTAGCGGGTGTTTACGAGCAGTACTTC.